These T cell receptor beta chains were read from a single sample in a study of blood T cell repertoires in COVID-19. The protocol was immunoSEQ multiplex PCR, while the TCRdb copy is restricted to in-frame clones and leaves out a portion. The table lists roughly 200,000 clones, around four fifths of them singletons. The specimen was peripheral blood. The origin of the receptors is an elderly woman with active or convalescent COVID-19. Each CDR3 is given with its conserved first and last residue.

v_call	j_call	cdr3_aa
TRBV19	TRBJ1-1	CASSVRQGAGTEAFF
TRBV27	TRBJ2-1	CASSFGGYSYNEQFF
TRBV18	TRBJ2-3	CASSRGLAGVSTDTQYF
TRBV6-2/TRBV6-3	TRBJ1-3	CASSYFGTASGNTIYF
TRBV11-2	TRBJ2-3	CASSLDSGVDTQYF
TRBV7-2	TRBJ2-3	CASSLSSGGSAVDTQYF
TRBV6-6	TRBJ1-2	CASSYGSTGDGYTF
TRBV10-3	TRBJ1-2	CAILTGEYGYTF
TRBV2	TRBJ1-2	CASRSLRSYTF
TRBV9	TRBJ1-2	CASSVMTGPYGYTF
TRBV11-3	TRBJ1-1	CASSLEEFTEAFF
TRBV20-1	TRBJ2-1	CSARGPERQFF
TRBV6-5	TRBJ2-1	CASSSLAGAFNEQFF
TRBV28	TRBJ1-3	CASSPGSSGNTIYF
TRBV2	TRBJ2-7	CASTGGPQRGEQYF
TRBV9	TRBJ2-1	CASSRGQGAREQFF
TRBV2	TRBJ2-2	CASSAQGSANTGELFF
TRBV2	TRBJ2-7	CASRADRGRGQQYF